This TCR beta chain was retrieved from a study of vaccination effects on CD4 cells after COVID-19. A remark on this clone: Its antigen is unidentified.

Assay used: immunoSEQ multiplex PCR; TCRdb lists only in-frame clones, some missing. The sample consists of some 77,000 clones, approximately 70% of them appearing once. Germline CDR1 SNHLY, CDR2 FYNNEI. The CDR3 has 16 amino acids. V was cut by 5 bases and J by 0 bases, with 11 bases left in between. Sequencing was preceded by expansion of antigen-specific CD4+ T cells with viral peptide pools in the ViraFEST assay. Subsequent to a culture period of more than 9 days, CD4+ T cells were isolated. The study found no prior SARS-CoV-2 infection in the vaccine recipients, who tested negative for nucleocapsid antibodies. Half the medium was replaced with IL-2 medium on days 3 and 7.

Here the sequenced sample was CD4+ T cells from PBMCs cultured with HCoV-OC43 spike peptides, taken before COVID-19 vaccination. The subset denotes: HCoV-OC43 spike overlapping peptide pool stimulation. The chain carries TRBV2 and TRBJ2-6; D gene unclear. The TCR originated in a human donor who received a COVID-19 vaccine. The CDR3 DNA reads as TGTGCCAGCAGTCGAACGGCTAGCTCTGGGGCCAACGTCCTGACTTTC. Translation gives CASSRTASSGANVLTF.